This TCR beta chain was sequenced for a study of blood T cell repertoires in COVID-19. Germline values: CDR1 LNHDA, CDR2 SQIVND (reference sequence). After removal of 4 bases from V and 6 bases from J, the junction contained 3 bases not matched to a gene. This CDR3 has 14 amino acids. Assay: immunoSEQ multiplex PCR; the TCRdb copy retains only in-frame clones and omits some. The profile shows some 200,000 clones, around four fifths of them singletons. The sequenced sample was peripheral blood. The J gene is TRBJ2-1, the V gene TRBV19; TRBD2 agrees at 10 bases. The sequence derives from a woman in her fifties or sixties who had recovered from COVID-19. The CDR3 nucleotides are TGTGCCAGTAGTACTAGCGGGGGCCCCAATGAGCAGTTCTTC. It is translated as CASSTSGGPNEQFF.